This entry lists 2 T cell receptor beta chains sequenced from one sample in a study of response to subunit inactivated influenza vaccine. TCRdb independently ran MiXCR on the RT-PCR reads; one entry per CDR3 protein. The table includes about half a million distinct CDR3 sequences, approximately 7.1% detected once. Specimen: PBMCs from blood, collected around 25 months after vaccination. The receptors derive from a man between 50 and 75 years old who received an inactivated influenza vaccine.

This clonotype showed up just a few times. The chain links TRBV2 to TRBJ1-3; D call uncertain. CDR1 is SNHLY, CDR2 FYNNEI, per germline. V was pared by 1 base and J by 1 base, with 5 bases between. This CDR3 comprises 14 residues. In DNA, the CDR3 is TGTGCCAGCAGTGAAGGACAATCTGGAAACACCATATATTTT. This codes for CASSEGQSGNTIYF.

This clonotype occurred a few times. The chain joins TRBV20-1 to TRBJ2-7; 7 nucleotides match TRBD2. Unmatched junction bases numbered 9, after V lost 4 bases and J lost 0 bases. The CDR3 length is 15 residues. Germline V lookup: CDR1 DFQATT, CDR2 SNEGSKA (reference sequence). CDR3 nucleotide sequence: TGCAGTGCTATTGGCGGACTAGGGTACTCCTACGAGCAGTACTTC. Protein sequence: CSAIGGLGYSYEQYF.